A single TCR beta chain is shown here with its context. Its antigen remains unknown. This sample was taken from a study of CD4 T cells in relation to SARS-CoV-2 and coronaviruses. Findings of the study overall: Each donor contributed either pre-pandemic or post-infection samples, not both. Monoreactive clones expanded significantly more to SARS-CoV-2 than crossreactive clones did. According to naive versus memory sequencing, detected responses are memory recall, not newly primed.

Assay used: immunoSEQ multiplex PCR; TCRdb lists only in-frame clones, some missing. The table shows around 37,000 clones, with 75% to 90% occurring only once. The sequenced sample was memory CD4+ T cells from PBMCs. The TCR comes from an adult with COVID-19.

The CDR3: CASNIRGSNQPQHF. CDR3 sequence (DNA): TGTGCCAGCAATATACGGGGATCGAATCAGCCCCAGCATTTT. This sequence joins TRBV2 and TRBJ1-5; D uncertain. This CDR3 is built from 14 residues. Germline loops: CDR1 SNHLY, CDR2 FYNNEI. The V and J ends lost 7 bases and 4 bases respectively, with 14 bases between them.